The T cell receptor (beta chain) described here comes from a study of Tregs in tolerant kidney transplant recipients. TCRdb keeps only in-frame clones here, not all; method: immunoSEQ multiplex PCR. The repertoire has about 14,000 clones, approximately 92% of them found once; the top ten carry roughly 13%. V lost 2 bases and J 0 bases, leaving 6 bases between the germline ends. Germline V gene lookup returns CDR1 SGHRS and CDR2 YFSETQ. This CDR3 has 14 amino acids. CD4+CD25+CD127- Tregs, CD4+CD25- non-Tregs, CD4 and CD8 cells were sorted. Sequences were obtained from CD8+ T cells from blood. V gene TRBV5-1 combines with J gene TRBJ1-3; D is uncertain. The TCR sequence derives from a human donor in good health. As DNA, the CDR3 is TGCGCCAGCAGCTTACATCTCTCTGGAAACACCATATATTTT. This encodes CASSLHLSGNTIYF.